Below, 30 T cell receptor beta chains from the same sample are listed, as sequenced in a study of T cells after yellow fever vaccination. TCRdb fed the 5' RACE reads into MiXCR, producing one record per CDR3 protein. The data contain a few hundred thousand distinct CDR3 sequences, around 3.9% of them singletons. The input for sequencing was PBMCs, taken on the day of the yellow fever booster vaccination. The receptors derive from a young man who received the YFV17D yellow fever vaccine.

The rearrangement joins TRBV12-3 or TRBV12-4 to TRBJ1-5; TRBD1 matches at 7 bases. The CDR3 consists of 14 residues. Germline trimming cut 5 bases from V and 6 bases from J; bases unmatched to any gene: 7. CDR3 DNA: TGTGCCAGCAGTACCCGACAGGGATTTCAGCCCCAGCATTTT. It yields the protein CASSTRQGFQPQHF.

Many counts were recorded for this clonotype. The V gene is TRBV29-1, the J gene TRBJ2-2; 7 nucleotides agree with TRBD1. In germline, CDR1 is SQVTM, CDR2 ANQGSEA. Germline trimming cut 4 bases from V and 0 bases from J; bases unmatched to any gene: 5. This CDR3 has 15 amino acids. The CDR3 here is CSVGGQTANTGELFF. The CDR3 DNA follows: TGCAGCGTTGGGGGACAGACCGCGAACACCGGGGAGCTGTTTTTT.

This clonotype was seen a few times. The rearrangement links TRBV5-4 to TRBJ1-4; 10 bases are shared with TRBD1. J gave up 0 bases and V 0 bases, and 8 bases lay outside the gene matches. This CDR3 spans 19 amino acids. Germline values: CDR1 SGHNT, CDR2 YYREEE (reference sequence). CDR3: CASSLAGQGVLATNEKLFF. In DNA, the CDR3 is TGTGCCAGCAGCTTGGCAGGACAGGGGGTACTTGCAACTAATGAAAAACTGTTTTTT.

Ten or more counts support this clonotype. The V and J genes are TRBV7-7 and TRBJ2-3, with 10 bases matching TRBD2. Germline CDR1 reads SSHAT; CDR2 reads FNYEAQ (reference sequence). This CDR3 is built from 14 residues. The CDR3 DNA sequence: TGTGTTAGCAGCTTACTAGCGGGGACAGATACGCAGTATTTT. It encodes CVSSLLAGTDTQYF.

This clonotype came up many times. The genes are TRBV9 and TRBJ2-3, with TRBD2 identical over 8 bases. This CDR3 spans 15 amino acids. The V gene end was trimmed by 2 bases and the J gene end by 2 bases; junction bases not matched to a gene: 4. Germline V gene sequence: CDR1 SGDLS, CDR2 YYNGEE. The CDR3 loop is CASSVGGGTTDTQYF. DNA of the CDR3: TGTGCCAGCAGCGTTGGCGGGGGGACCACAGATACGCAGTATTTT.

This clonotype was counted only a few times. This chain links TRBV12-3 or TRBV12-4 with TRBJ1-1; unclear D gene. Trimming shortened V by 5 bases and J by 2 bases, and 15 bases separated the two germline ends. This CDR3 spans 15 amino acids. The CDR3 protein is CASSLQPDTNTEAFF. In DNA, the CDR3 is TGTGCCAGCAGTCTACAACCCGACACAAACACTGAAGCTTTCTTT.

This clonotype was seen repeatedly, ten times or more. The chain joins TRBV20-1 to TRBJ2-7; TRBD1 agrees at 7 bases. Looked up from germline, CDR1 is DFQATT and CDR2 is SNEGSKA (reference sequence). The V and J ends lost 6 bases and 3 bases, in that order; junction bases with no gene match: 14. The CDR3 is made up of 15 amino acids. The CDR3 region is CSADNGLRGYYEQYF. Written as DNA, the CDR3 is TGCAGTGCCGATAACGGACTCAGGGGGTACTACGAGCAGTACTTC.

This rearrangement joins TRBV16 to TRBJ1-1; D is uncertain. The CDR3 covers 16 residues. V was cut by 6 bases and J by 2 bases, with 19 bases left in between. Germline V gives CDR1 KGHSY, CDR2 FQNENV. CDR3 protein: CASSRSSGGGNTEAFF. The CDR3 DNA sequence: TGTGCCAGCAGTCGATCATCCGGAGGAGGAAACACTGAAGCTTTCTTT.

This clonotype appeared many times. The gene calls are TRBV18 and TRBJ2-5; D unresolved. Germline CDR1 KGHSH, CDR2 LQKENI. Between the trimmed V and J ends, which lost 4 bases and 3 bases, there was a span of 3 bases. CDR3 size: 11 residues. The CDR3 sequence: CASSHEETQYF. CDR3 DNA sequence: TGTGCCAGCTCACACGAAGAGACCCAGTACTTC.

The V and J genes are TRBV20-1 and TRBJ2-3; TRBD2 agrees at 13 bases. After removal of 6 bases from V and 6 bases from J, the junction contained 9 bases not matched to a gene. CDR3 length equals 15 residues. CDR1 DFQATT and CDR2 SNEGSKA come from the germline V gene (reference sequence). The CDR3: CSAKTSGGRADTQYF. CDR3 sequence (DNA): TGCAGTGCAAAGACTAGCGGGGGGCGGGCTGATACGCAGTATTTT.

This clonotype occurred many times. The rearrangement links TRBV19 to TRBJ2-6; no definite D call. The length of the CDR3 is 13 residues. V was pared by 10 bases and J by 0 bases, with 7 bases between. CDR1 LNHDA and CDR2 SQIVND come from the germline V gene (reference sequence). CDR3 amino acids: CATLTSGANVLTF. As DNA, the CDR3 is TGTGCCACCCTCACCTCTGGGGCCAACGTCCTGACTTTC.

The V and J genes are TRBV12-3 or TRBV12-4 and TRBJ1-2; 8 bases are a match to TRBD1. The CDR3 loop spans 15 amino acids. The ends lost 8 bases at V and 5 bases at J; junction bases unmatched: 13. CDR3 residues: CASARTGLLLYGYTF. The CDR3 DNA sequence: TGTGCCAGCGCCCGGACAGGGCTTCTTCTTTATGGCTACACCTTC.

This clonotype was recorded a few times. The CDR3 sequence is CSASRSRDTEAFF. The CDR3 region has the DNA TGCAGTGCTTCCAGAAGCCGGGACACTGAAGCTTTCTTT. The chain has TRBV20-1 and TRBJ1-1; D unclear. The germline V and J ends were trimmed by 5 bases and 3 bases, with 13 bases remaining between them. CDR3 size: 13 residues. Germline loops: CDR1 DFQATT, CDR2 SNEGSKA (reference sequence).

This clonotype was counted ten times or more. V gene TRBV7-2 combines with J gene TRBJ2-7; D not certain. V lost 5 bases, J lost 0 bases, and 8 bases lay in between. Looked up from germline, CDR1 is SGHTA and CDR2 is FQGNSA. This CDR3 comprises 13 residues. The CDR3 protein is CASSPPDSYEQYF. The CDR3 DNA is TGTGCCAGCAGCCCGCCAGACTCCTACGAGCAGTACTTC.

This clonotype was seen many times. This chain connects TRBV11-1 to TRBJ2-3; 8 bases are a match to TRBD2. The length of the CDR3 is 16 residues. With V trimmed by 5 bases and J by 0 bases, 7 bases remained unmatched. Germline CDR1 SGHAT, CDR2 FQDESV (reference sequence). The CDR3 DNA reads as TGTGCCAGCAGCCCCGGGGGGGCCGGGAGCACAGATACGCAGTATTTT. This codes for CASSPGGAGSTDTQYF.

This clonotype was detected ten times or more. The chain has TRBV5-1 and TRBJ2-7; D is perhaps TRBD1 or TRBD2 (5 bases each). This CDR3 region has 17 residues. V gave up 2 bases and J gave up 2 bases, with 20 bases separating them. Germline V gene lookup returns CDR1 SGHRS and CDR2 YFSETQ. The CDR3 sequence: CASSFGTQVVGAYEQYF. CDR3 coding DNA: TGCGCCAGCAGCTTTGGGACCCAGGTGGTCGGCGCCTACGAGCAGTACTTC.

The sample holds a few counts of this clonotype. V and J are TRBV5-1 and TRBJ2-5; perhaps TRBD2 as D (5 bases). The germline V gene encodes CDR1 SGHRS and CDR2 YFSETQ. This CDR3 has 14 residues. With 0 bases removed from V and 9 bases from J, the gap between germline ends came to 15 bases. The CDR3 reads CASSLAPEDGAQYF. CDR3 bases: TGCGCCAGCAGCTTGGCCCCGGAGGATGGGGCCCAGTACTTC.

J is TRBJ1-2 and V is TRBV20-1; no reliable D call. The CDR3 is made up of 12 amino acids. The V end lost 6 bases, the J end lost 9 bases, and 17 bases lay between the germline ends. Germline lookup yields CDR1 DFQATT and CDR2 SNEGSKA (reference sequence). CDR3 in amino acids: CSATHATKSYTF. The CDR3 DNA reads TGCAGTGCCACACATGCGACTAAGAGCTACACCTTC.

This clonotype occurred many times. The CDR3 DNA reads as TGTGCCAGCAGCTTAGATTCCCTTCATGCGGGGGGGAACAATGAGCAGTTCTTC. Its translation: CASSLDSLHAGGNNEQFF. The chain couples TRBV7-2 to TRBJ2-1; TRBD2 aligns across 9 bases. This CDR3 is 18 amino acids long. In germline, CDR1 is SGHTA, CDR2 FQGNSA. V lost 1 base to trimming and J lost 5 bases; unmatched junction nucleotides: 12.

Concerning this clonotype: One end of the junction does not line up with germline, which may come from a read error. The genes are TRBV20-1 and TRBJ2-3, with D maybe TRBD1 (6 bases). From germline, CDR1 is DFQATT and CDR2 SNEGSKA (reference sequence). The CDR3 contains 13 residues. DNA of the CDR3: TGCAGTGCGAGAGAGGGGGGCACAGATACGCAGTATTTT. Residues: CSAREGGTDTQYF.

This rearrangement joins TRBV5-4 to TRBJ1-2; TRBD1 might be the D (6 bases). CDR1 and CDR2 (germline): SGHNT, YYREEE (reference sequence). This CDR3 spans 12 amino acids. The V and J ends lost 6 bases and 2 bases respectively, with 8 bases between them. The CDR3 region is CASKGENYGYTF. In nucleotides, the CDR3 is TGTGCCAGCAAGGGGGAGAACTATGGCTACACCTTC.

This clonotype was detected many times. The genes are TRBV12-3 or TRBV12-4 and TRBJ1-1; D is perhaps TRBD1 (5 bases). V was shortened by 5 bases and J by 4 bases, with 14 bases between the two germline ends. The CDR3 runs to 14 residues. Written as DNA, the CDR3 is TGTGCCAGCAGTCGGGGACCGGGTAGCACTGAAGCTTTCTTT. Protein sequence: CASSRGPGSTEAFF.

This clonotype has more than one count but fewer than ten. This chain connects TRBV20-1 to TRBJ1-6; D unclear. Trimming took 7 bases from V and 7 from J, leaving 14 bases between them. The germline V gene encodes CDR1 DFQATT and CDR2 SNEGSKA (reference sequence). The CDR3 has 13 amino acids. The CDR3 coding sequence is TGCAGTGGCCGCGGACGGGGAAATTCACCCCTCCACTTT. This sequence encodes CSGRGRGNSPLHF.

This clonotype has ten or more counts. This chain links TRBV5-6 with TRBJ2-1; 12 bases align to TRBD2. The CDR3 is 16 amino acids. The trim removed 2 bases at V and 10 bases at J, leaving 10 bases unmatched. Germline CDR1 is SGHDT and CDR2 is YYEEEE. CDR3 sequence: CASSLLPSGGESEQFF. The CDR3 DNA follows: TGTGCCAGCAGCTTACTCCCTAGCGGGGGGGAGTCGGAGCAGTTCTTC. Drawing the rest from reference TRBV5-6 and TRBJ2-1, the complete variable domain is DAGVTQSPTHLIKTRGQQVTLRCSPKSGHDTVSWYQQALGQGPQFIFQYYEEEERQRGNFPDRFSGHQFPNYSSELNVNALLLGDSALYLCASSLLPSGGESEQFFGPGTRLTVL.

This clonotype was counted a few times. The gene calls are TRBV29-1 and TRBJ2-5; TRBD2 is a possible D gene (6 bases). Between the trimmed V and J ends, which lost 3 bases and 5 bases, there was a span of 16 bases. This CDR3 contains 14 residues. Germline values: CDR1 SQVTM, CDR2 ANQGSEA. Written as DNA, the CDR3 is TGCAGCGTTGACGGCGGGGCCCAAGGGGAGACCCAGTACTTC. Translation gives CSVDGGAQGETQYF.

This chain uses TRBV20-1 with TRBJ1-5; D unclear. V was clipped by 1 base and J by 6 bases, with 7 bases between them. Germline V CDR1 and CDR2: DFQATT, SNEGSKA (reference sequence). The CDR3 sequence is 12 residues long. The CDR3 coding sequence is TGCAGTGCTAGAGTGAATGGTCAGCCCCAGCATTTT. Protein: CSARVNGQPQHF.

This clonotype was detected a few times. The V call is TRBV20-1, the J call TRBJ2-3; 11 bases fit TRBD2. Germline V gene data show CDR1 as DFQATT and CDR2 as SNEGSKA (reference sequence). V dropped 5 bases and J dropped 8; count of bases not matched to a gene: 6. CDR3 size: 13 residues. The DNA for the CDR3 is TGCAGTGCTTTTCTAGCGGGGGGCGCTACGCAGTATTTT. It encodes CSAFLAGGATQYF.

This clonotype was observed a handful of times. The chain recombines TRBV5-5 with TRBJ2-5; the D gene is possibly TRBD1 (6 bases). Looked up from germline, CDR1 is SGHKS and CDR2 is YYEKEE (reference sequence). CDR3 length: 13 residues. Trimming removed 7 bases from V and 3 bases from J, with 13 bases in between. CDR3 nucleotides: TGTGCCAGCGGACCTACAGGGAAAGAGACCCAGTACTTC. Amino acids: CASGPTGKETQYF.

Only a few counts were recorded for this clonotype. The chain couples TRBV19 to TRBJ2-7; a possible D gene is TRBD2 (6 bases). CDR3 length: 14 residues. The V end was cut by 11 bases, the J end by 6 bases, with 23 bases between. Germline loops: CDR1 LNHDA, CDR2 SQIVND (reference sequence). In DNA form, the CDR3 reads TGTGCCCCGGGGGAATGGGGGAACTCGGGCGAGCAGTACGTC. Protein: CAPGEWGNSGEQYV.

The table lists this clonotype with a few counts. The CDR3 sequence is CASSSTGWDTGELFF. The CDR3 DNA is TGTGCCAGCAGCTCGACAGGGTGGGACACCGGGGAGCTGTTTTTT. The J gene is TRBJ2-2, the V gene TRBV5-6; 7 nucleotides match TRBD1. The CDR3 extends over 15 amino acids. The trim removed 3 bases at V and 3 bases at J, leaving 5 bases unmatched. The germline CDR1 and CDR2 sequences are SGHDT and YYEEEE.